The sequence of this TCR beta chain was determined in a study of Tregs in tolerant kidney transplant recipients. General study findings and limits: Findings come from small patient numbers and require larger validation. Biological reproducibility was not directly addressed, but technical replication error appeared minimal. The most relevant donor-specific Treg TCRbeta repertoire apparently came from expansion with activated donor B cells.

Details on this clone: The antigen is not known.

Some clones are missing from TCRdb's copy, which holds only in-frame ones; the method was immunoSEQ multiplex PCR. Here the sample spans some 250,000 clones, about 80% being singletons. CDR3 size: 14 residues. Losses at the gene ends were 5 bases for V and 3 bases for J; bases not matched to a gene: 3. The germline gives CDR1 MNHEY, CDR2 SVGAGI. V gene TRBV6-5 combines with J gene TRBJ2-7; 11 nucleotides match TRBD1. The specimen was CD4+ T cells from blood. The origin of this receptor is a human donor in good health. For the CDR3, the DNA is TGTGCCAGCAGTGGGGGACAGGGGGTCTACGAGCAGTACTTC. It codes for CASSGGQGVYEQYF.